This T cell receptor beta chain was identified in a study of breast tumors, draining lymph nodes, adjacent tissues. Whole-study findings and limits: Compared with lymph nodes, tumors were less diverse; compared with nontumor tissue, more. The data were judged consistent with most tumor T cells coming from lymph node and expanding in tumor. Data only fit, rather than demonstrated, lymph node origin of most tumor T cells. Luminal-like breast cancer showed significantly greater tumor-nontumor repertoire similarity than basal-like breast cancer did.

TCRdb re-derived calls from the multiplex PCR reads in MiXCR, one entry per CDR3 protein. This sample has about 180,000 distinct CDR3 sequences, with more than 25% found just once. The CDR3 contains 15 residues. V trimming: 4 bases; J trimming: 6 bases; junction bases outside the gene matches: 9. Germline assignment: CDR1 SGHNT and CDR2 YYREEE (reference sequence). The lymph nodes were axillary draining lymph nodes from breast cancer patients. This clonotype was seen ten or more times. The antigen is not known. The sample was axillary lymph node tissue. The chain carries TRBV5-4 and TRBJ2-5, with 10 bases aligning to TRBD2. This receptor was identified in a female donor with breast cancer. Some clones in this sample may be carry-over from other donors' samples. This CDR3 is CASSPRTSGQQTQYF. CDR3 nucleotide sequence: TGTGCCAGCAGCCCCCGGACTAGCGGTCAACAGACCCAGTACTTC.